Each of the 13 T cell receptor beta chains below was sequenced from the same sample in a study of low-dose radiotherapy and immunotherapy resistance in tumors. Covering alpha and beta chains, TRAV- and TRBV-specific primers were used for the first-strand cDNA. With a V-primer adapter and a constant-region primer, TCRs were amplified for approximately 19 PCR cycles. MiXCR was run by TCRdb on the reads, yielding one entry per CDR3 protein. The sample has roughly 100,000 distinct CDR3 sequences, less than 25% seen once; the top ten hold over 4%. As to time point: after trial treatment. As to treatment: LDRT plus nivolumab, ipilimumab, low-dose cyclophosphamide and aspirin (RACIN trial). This sample comprised PBMCs, obtained after low-dose radiotherapy plus immunotherapy. Receptors were obtained from a male donor with prostate cancer.

The table lists this clonotype with many counts. The genes are TRBV10-3 and TRBJ1-2; no definite D call. This CDR3 comprises 12 residues. CDR1 is ENHRY and CDR2 is SYGVKD in the germline V gene. Trimming took off 11 bases at V and 8 bases at J, with 18 bases between the two ends. CDR3 DNA sequence: TGTGCCGGATCGGACCCGCCGGCGGGCTACACCTTC. This encodes CAGSDPPAGYTF.

This clonotype was recorded many times. The J gene is TRBJ2-7, the V gene TRBV11-2; D possibly corresponds to TRBD1 (6 bases). Germline V lookup: CDR1 SGHAT, CDR2 FQNNGV. The CDR3 totals 15 residues. Deletions cut 5 bases from V and 1 base from J, with 15 bases between. CDR3 loop: CASSLSSDRSYEQYF. The CDR3 coding sequence is TGTGCCAGCAGCCTTTCCTCGGACAGATCCTACGAGCAGTACTTC.

This clonotype ranks as medium-sized. The chain couples TRBV2 to TRBJ2-5; the D call may be TRBD1 or TRBD2 (6 bases each). Deletions cut 1 base from V and 4 bases from J, with 10 bases between. CDR1 is SNHLY and CDR2 is FYNNEI in the germline V gene. The CDR3 length is 14 residues. CDR3 bases: TGTGCCAGCAGTGAAGTTGGGGGGCGAGAGACCCAGTACTTC. It codes for CASSEVGGRETQYF. The full variable domain, rest sourced from reference TRBV2 and TRBJ2-5, is EPEVTQTPSHQVTQMGQEVILRCVPISNHLYFYWYRQILGQKVEFLVSFYNNEISEKSEIFDDQFSVERPDGSNFTLKIRSTKLEDSAMYFCASSEVGGRETQYFGPGTRLLVL.

This clonotype was counted many times. The chain joins TRBV12-5 to TRBJ2-5, with D unresolved. Deletions cut 4 bases from V and 4 bases from J, with 4 bases between. Germline V CDR1 and CDR2: LGHNT, FRNRAP. The CDR3 runs 11 residues. The DNA for the CDR3 is TGTGCTAGTGGTTACTTAGAGACCCAGTACTTC. Amino acid sequence: CASGYLETQYF.

This clonotype was observed at least ten times. V gene TRBV3-1 combines with J gene TRBJ2-2; D is uncertain. The ends were cut back, 1 base at V and 4 bases at J, with 7 bases in the middle. The germline V gene encodes CDR1 LGHDT and CDR2 YNNKEL (reference sequence). This CDR3 is built from 14 residues. The CDR3 coding sequence is TGTGCCAGCAGCCAAGGGGCAGGCACCGGGGAGCTGTTTTTT. This sequence encodes CASSQGAGTGELFF.

This clonotype occurred a few times. V and J are TRBV10-3 and TRBJ1-2; a possible D gene is TRBD1 (6 bases). The CDR3 totals 14 residues. Trimming removed 5 bases at V and 4 bases at J, with 14 bases between. CDR1 is ENHRY and CDR2 is SYGVKD in the germline V gene. Here the CDR3 reads CAISLDSRSYGYTF. For the CDR3, the DNA is TGTGCCATCAGTTTGGACAGTCGATCCTATGGCTACACCTTC.

This clonotype was found many times. The chain couples TRBV20-1 to TRBJ2-5; 13 positions agree with TRBD2. Germline CDR1 reads DFQATT; CDR2 reads SNEGSKA (reference sequence). With 1 base clipped from V and 5 bases from J, the junction kept 7 bases outside the gene matches. The CDR3 is 16 amino acids. The DNA of the CDR3 is TGCAGTGCTAGAGGCCCCGGACTAGCGGGGGCGGAGACCCAGTACTTC. It codes for CSARGPGLAGAETQYF.

The CDR3 here is CASTEGQGANEQFF. CDR3 DNA: TGTGCCAGCACCGAGGGACAGGGGGCCAATGAGCAGTTCTTC. This chain joins TRBV28 and TRBJ2-1; 12 bases align to TRBD1. The CDR3 loop spans 14 amino acids. J gave up 6 bases and V 7 bases, and 4 bases lay outside the gene matches. Germline V gene lookup returns CDR1 MDHEN and CDR2 SYDVKM.

This clonotype was observed many times. J is TRBJ1-2 and V is TRBV5-5; 7 nucleotides line up with TRBD1. In germline, CDR1 is SGHKS, CDR2 YYEKEE (reference sequence). This CDR3 has 16 residues. Trimming took 4 bases from V and 8 from J; bases not matched to a gene: 17. The CDR3 protein is CASSRGQDPYLLGYTF. In nucleotides, the CDR3 is TGTGCCAGCAGCCGTGGACAGGATCCCTATCTGCTCGGCTACACCTTC.

On this clonotype: A much larger clone lies one base from this, so it may be a read error. The CDR3 does not close with the conserved phenylalanine or tryptophan, likely indicating a read error. The chain recombines TRBV7-6 with TRBJ2-5, with TRBD2 matching 9 bases. Germline V lookup: CDR1 SGHVS, CDR2 FNYEAQ. This CDR3 contains 19 residues. Trimming cost V 3 bases and J 4 bases; bases outside gene matches: 18. CDR3 DNA sequence: TGTGCCAGCAGCTTCTCTTCGGGGCGGGGGGGCTCATTCGGAGAGACCCAGTACTCC. Protein product: CASSFSSGRGGSFGETQYS.

The chain links TRBV2 to TRBJ1-2; possibly TRBD1 for D (6 bases). Trimming cost V 8 bases and J 7 bases, with 11 bases left between them. In germline, CDR1 is SNHLY, CDR2 FYNNEI. The CDR3 has 11 residues. The CDR3 reads CASHPGAGYTF. CDR3 bases: TGTGCCAGCCACCCGGGGGCTGGCTACACCTTC.

This clonotype was seen ten or more times. V usage is TRBV5-1 and J usage is TRBJ2-3, with D maybe TRBD2 (5 bases). V dropped 2 bases and J dropped 2 bases, with 9 bases sitting between them. CDR1 and CDR2 from the germline V gene are SGHRS and YFSETQ. The CDR3 loop spans 14 amino acids. The chain's CDR3 is CASSFTGSTDTQYF. Here the CDR3 DNA reads TGCGCCAGCAGCTTTACGGGGTCCACAGATACGCAGTATTTT.

This clonotype was seen many times. The chain couples TRBV7-7 to TRBJ2-5; D tentatively reads TRBD1 or TRBD2 (5 bases each). Germline loops: CDR1 SSHAT, CDR2 FNYEAQ (reference sequence). The V gene lost 5 bases and the J gene lost 3 bases, with 13 bases spanning the gap. The CDR3 covers 14 residues. Written as DNA, the CDR3 is TGTGCCAGCAGCCCACGGGACGAGAAAGAGACCCAGTACTTC. Residues: CASSPRDEKETQYF.